The entry below gives a single T cell receptor beta chain sequence along with its context. Here immunoSEQ multiplex PCR was the method, and the copy in TCRdb shows in-frame clones only, minus some. Among a few hundred thousand clones listed, around nine tenths were seen once. The sample belongs to a study of blood T cell repertoires in COVID-19. Study-wide background: The study drew acute and convalescent COVID-19 samples from the United States, Italy and Spain. From T cells, B-cell-depleted T cells, or PBMCs came the material, which was cDNA or gDNA.

Per germline, CDR1 SGHVS and CDR2 FNYEAQ. This CDR3 spans 15 amino acids. V shed 5 bases and J shed 0 bases, with 11 bases lying between them. Sequenced sample: peripheral blood. This clonotype originated in a man aged 60 to 69 who had recovered from COVID-19. The chain employs TRBV7-6 and TRBJ2-1, with D perhaps TRBD1 (7 bases). The CDR3 loop is CASSRRGDSYNEQFF. The CDR3 DNA sequence: TGTGCCAGCAGCCGCAGGGGGGACTCCTACAATGAGCAGTTCTTC.